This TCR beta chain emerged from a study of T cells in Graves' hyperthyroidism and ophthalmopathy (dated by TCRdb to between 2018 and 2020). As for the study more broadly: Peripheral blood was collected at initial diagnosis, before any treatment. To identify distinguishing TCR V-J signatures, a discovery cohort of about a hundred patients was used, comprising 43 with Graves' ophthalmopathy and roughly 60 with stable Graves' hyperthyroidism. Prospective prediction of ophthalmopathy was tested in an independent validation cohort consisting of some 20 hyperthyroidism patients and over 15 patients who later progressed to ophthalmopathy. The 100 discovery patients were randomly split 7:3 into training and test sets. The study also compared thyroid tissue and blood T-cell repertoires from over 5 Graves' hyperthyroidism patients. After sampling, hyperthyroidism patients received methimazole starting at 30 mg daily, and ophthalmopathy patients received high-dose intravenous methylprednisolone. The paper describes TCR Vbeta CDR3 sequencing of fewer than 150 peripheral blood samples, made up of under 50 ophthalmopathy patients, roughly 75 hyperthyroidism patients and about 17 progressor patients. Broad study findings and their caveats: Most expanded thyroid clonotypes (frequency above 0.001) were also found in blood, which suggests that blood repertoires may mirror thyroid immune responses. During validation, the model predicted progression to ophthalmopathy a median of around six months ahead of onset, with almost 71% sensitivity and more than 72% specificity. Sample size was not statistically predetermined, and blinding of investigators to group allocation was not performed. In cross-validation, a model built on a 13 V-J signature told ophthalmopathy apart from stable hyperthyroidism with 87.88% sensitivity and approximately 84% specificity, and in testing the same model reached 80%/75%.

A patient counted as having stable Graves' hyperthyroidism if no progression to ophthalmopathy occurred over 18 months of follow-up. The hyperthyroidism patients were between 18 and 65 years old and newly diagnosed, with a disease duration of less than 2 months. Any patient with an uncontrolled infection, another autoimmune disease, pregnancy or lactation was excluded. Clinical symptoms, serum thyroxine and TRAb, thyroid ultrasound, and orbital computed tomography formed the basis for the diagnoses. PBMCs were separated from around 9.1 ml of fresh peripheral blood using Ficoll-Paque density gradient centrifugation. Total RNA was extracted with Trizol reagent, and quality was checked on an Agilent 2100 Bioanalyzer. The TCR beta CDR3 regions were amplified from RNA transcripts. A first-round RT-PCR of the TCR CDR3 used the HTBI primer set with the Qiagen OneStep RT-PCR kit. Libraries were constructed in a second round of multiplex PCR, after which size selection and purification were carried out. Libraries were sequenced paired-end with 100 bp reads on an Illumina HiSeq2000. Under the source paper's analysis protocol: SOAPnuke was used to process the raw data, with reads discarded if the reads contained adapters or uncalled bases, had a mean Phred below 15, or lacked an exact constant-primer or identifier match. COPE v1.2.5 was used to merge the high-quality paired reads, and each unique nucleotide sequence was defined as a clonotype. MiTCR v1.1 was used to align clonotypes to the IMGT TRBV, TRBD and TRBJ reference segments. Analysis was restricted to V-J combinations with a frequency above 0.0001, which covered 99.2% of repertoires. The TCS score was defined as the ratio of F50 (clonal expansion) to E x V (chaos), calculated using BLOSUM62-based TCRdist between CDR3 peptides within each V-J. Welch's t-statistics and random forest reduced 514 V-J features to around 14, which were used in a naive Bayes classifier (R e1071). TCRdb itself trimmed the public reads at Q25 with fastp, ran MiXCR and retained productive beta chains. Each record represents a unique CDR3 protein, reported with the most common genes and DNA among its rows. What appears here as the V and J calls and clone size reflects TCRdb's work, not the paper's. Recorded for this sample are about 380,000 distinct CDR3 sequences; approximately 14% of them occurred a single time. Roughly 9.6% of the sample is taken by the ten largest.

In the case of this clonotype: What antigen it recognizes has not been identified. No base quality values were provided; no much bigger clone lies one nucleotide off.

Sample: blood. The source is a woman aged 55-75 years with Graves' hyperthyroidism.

The encoded CDR3 is CASSALTGELFF. The DNA reads as follows: TGCGCCAGCAGTGCTTTGACCGGGGAGCTGTTTTTT. The chain was built from TRBV10-2 and TRBJ2-2; there is no confident call for the D gene. The cysteine opens and the phenylalanine closes a CDR3 of 12 amino acids. Just the 36-base CDR3 DNA is kept, in frame starting at base 1. The CDR1 and CDR2 encoded by the germline V gene are WSHSY and SAAADI. The junction shows trimming of 4 bases on V and 5 bases on J, plus 5 bases between the germline ends.